This TCR beta chain comes out of a study of CXCR3-negative and CXCR3-positive naive CD8 T cells. UMI-labeled TRB cDNA libraries were prepared by 5' RACE. TCRdb derives one entry per CDR3 protein from the 5' RACE reads, leaving out DNA. Recorded for this sample: around 60,000 distinct CDR3 sequences. Regarding the study as a whole: The study found comparably high diversity in both naive subsets and much lower diversity in memory CD8+ cells. The TRBV-TRBJ usage of naive CXCR3-negative and CXCR3-positive cells was similar, but that of memory cells differed. Naive CXCR3-positive cells had TRB CDR3s more hydrophobic than those of CXCR3-negative naive cells.

This CDR3 is 15 amino acids long. Germline CDR1 and CDR2: MNHEY and SVGAGI. Those CD8+ T cells considered naive were CD45RO-CCR7+CD27+CD95-. Turning to this clonotype: The antigen is undetermined.

What was sequenced was naive CXCR3+ CD8+ T cells from blood. Subset noted: CD45RO-CCR7+CD27+CD95- naive CD8+ T cells expressing CXCR3 (TNR3+). The rearrangement links TRBV6-5 to TRBJ2-7; the TCRdb call, TRBD2, lacks DNA for checking. This TCR derives from a human donor in good health. Some clones in this sample may be carry-over from other donors' samples. The CDR3 region is CASSPPRGAVDEQYF.